This T cell receptor beta chain stems from a study of T cells after posttransplantation cyclophosphamide. Points from the study as a whole: Later blood repertoires were often dominated by clones from the donor CD8+ memory compartment. Blood and skin or GI T cell repertoires showed limited TRB overlap. Recipient CMV seropositivity and CMV reactivation strongly tracked TRB clonality.

This table comes from immunoSEQ multiplex PCR, and its TCRdb copy is limited to in-frame clones, with some not included. The profile shows fewer than 25,000 clones, more than 80% of them singletons. Note on this clone: Its target is not known.

Methotrexate plus calcineurin inhibitor accompanied controls' myeloablative marrow transplants; sampling was 1 year later. Material: PBMCs, obtained after an allogeneic stem cell transplant with a calcineurin inhibitor and methotrexate. The clonotype originates from a female patient between 50 and 60 years old who received an allogeneic stem cell transplant from an unrelated donor, was CMV-positive, and had chronic GVHD only. These T cells may partly come from the graft donor.

The CDR3 protein is CASSGRLAGVGTGELFF. The CDR3 region has the DNA TGTGCCAGCAGCGGCCGACTAGCGGGAGTAGGAACCGGGGAGCTGTTTTTT. The chain combines TRBV7-6 with TRBJ2-2; TRBD2 matches 12 bases. The V gene's germline CDR1 is SGHVS and CDR2 FNYEAQ. Unmatched junction bases numbered 9, after V lost 5 bases and J lost 5 bases. This CDR3 is built from 17 residues.